This TCR beta chain was captured by sequencing in a study of blood T cells in healthy people across ages. General study results and limits: Without sorted subsets, naive and antigen-experienced compartments could not be conclusively compared.

The use of a sample-barcoded 5' primer and a J-beta primer mix characterized a second PCR of roughly 6 to 11 cycles. TCRdb independently ran MiXCR on the 5' RACE reads; one entry per CDR3 protein. The sample yields 2 million or so distinct CDR3 sequences, around half seen once. Each individual donor underwent a draw of about 9.9 milliliters of peripheral blood. Isolated per sample were at least 6 million PBMCs. Details on this clonotype: As yet, its antigen is unknown.

Between the trimmed V and J ends, which lost 4 bases and 7 bases, there was a span of 16 bases. The CDR3 length is 14 residues. CDR1 and CDR2 from the germline V gene are SQVTM and ANQGSEA. The clonotype was recovered from a woman aged 40 to 50 in good health. The genes are TRBV29-1 and TRBJ1-4; possible D gene TRBD1, 6 bases. Sequencing was carried out using blood. CDR3 amino acids: CSVAKQGVFEKLFF. CDR3 DNA sequence: TGCAGCGTTGCAAAACAGGGTGTTTTTGAAAAACTGTTTTTT.